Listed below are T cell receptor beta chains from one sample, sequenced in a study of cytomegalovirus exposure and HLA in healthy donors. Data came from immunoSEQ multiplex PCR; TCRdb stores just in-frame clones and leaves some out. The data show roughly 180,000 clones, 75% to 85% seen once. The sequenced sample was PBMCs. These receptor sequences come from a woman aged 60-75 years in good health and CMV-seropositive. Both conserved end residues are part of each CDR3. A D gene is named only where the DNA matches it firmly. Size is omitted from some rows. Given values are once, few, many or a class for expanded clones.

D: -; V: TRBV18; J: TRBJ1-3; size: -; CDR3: CASSPPQVLGNTIYF; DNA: TGTGCCAGCTCACCACCGCAGGTGCTTGGAAACACCATATATTTT
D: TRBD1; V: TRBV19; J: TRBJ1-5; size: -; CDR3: CASSPRQGVGNQPQHF; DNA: TGTGCCAGTAGTCCTCGACAGGGGGTTGGCAATCAGCCCCAGCATTTT
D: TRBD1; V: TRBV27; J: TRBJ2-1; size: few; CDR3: CASSGDSNNEQFF; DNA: TGTGCCAGCAGTGGGGACAGCAACAATGAGCAGTTCTTC
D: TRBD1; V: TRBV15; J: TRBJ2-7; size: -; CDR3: CATSRGQGIYEQYF; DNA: TGTGCCACCAGCAGGGGACAGGGGATCTACGAGCAGTACTTC
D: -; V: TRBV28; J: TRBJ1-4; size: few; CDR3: CASRWTVATNEKLFF; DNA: TGTGCCAGCAGGTGGACAGTTGCAACTAATGAAAAACTGTTTTTT
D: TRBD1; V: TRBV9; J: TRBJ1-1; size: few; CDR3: CASSVGGTVNTEAFF; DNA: TGTGCCAGCAGCGTAGGAGGGACAGTGAACACTGAAGCTTTCTTT
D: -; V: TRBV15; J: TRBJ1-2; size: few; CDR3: CATSIPDRYGYTF; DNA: TGTGCCACCAGCATTCCCGACAGATATGGCTACACCTTC
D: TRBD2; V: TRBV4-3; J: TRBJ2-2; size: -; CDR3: CASSQDPLAGAGTGELFF; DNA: TGCGCCAGCAGCCAAGATCCACTAGCGGGGGCGGGAACCGGGGAGCTGTTTTTT
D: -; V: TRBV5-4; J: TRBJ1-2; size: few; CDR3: CASSLDSYGYTF; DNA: TGTGCCAGCAGCTTGGACAGCTATGGCTACACCTTC
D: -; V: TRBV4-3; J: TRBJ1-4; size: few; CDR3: CASSQDNTEKLFF; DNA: TGCGCCAGCAGCCAAGATAACACTGAAAAACTGTTTTTT
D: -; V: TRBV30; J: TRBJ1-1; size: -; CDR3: CAWSGRGWTEAFF; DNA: TGTGCCTGGAGTGGCAGGGGATGGACTGAAGCTTTCTTT